The TCR beta chain described here comes from a study of sequential checkpoint blockade in melanoma. The repertoire was sequenced with immunoSEQ multiplex PCR; TCRdb's copy has only in-frame clones and lacks some. The top ten clones hold roughly 20% of a sample with roughly 13,000 clones, about 65% of them seen once. Trimming pared 8 bases from V and 0 bases from J, leaving 10 bases between. CDR1 SNHLY and CDR2 FYNNEI come from the germline V gene. The CDR3 loop spans 13 amino acids. Treatment here: randomized to nivolumab then ipilimumab (arm A) or the reverse (arm B). Sequencing was performed on CD8+ T cells sorted from blood (inferred from file names), taken from a patient given nivolumab and ipilimumab in sequence. This TCR was sampled from a human donor with melanoma. The rearrangement links TRBV2 to TRBJ1-1; D is possibly TRBD1 (6 bases). The CDR3 region is CASGRTVNTEAFF. The CDR3 DNA is TGTGCCAGCGGCAGGACAGTGAACACTGAAGCTTTCTTT.